The entry below gives a single TCR beta chain sequence along with its context. At least ten counts were recorded for this clone. Its antigen has not been determined. Per-base quality was not reported, and no clone a single base away is much larger than it. Using the deep immunoSEQ assay, TCR CDR3 regions were amplified from genomic DNA by multiplex PCR. For each cell subset, the extracted genomic DNA was distributed evenly across all wells of several immunoSEQ 96-well plates, and each plate served as one replicate. For sorted subsets, approximately 190 ng genomic DNA, equal to 30,000 to 35,000 T cell genomes, was loaded into each replicate PCR. Purified libraries were measured with a Qubit 3.0 fluorometer, size-checked on a Bioanalyzer 2100, and measured again with the KAPA Library Quantification kit. Every immunoSEQ 96-well plate was sequenced on a dedicated single-read 150-cycle Illumina NextSeq 550 flow cell. Turning to the authors' computational methods: Because only junctional sequences without quality scores were contained in the immunoSEQ output, filtering matching that applied to full-length reads could not be performed. To assign V/J genes and CDR3, sequences were annotated against IMGT germline references using PyIR, a Python wrapper for IgBLAST v1.9. Reads with weak V/J assignments (E-value above 1e-6), missing CDR3, stop codons, out-of-frame junctions, or ambiguous translated residues were removed. V3J clonotypes were defined as sequences sharing the same inferred V gene, J gene, and CDR3 amino acid sequence. Percentage overlap between repertoires was computed as shared unique clonotypes divided by the size of the smaller repertoire. Repertoire richness was assessed with RTK rarefaction, the Chao1 estimator, and Recon v2.1 estimates of unobserved clonotypes. Generation probabilities were computed with OLGA for all TCRbeta clonotypes obtained by the gDNA method from a handful of donors. This is the immuneACCESS table as TCRdb keeps it, with only in-frame sequences that have V and J called. A part of the clones is gone; compared with another copy, unresolved V genes explain less than half, and the rest is unexplained. D and trimming were read from the DNA, whereas the V and J calls and clone size are those reported in that table. In all, the sample holds approximately 100,000 clones, and about 63% of those were seen once. The ten largest make up roughly 24% of the sample.

These data come from a study of shared clonotypes between healthy human individuals (dated by TCRdb to 2020 to 2021). At the level of the whole study: The cohort comprised a couple of women and a few men aged 18 to 49 years. For each donor, three plates each were used for CD4 naive and CD4 memory, two plates were used for CD8 naive, and one plate was used for CD8 memory. To estimate repertoire size and how much clonotype sharing occurs between individuals, the study deeply sequenced the blood TCR repertoires of five healthy adults. To increase sequencing depth and limit assay-specific biases, different laboratories used diverse techniques to prepare libraries and sequence TCR repertoires. Between about 0.94 and 10 billion PBMCs per donor were obtained by leukapheresis.

Study-wide conclusions, independent of this receptor: Compared with non-shared clonotypes, clonotypes shared by all four sorted-subset donors had higher generation probabilities. Sampling was restricted to blood, and TCR repertoires in tissue are likely to differ from TCR repertoires in blood. Based on pairwise subsampling, the degree of clonotype sharing among donors was expected to be affected by sequencing depth. Naive subsets generally had larger estimated clonotype richness than memory subsets did. The genetic and exposure-history diversity represented was limited by the small number of donors. About 5% of naive CD4, around 3.5% of naive CD8, about 2.4% of memory CD4, and about 0.4% of memory CD8 clonotypes were shared across a few donors. Even with the large sequencing depth, rarefaction of the sorted-subset datasets indicated that sequencing was incomplete.

From its cysteine to its phenylalanine, the CDR3 spans 14 amino acids. CDR3 DNA only is kept here, 42 bases in frame from base 1. V has 0 bases trimmed and J has 7 bases trimmed; junction bases matching no gene number 5. The CDR1 and CDR2 encoded by the germline V gene are MGHRA and YSYEKL. The donors were healthy, HIV-negative adults with no recently reported acute infections or vaccinations. All donors were Caucasian adults living in Nashville, Tennessee, USA. CD8 memory samples consisted of magnetically selected CD45RO+ cells combined with CCR7-negative CD45RA+ effector memory (TemRA) cells. Blood was obtained by leukapheresis, after which PBMCs were separated by Ficoll-Histopaque density gradient centrifugation and cryopreserved in liquid nitrogen vapor phase. Purity and quantity of every magnetically sorted T cell population were checked by analytical flow cytometry. From each sorted fraction, genomic DNA was isolated and quantified by UV absorbance on a Nanodrop 2000c.

This receptor was obtained from a woman in her twenties or thirties in good health. The chain is assembled from TRBV4-1 and TRBJ1-2, and 7 junction bases match TRBD1. Sequenced: memory CD8+ T cells sorted from blood. Taken with the paper, the label for cell subset or site translates to: CD45RO+ cells pooled with CCR7-negative TemRA cells. This receptor has the CDR3 CASSQDLTGSGYTF. The sequenced DNA: TGCGCCAGCAGCCAAGATTTGACAGGGAGTGGCTACACCTTC.